This T cell receptor (beta chain) was profiled in a study of blood T cells in healthy people across ages. Sample-barcoded 5' priming and a J-beta primer mix drove a second PCR of about 7 to 11 cycles. TCRdb processed the 5' RACE reads anew with MiXCR; each CDR3 protein has one entry. This sample has approximately 760,000 distinct CDR3 sequences; 25% occur once, and the top ten carry 9.4%. CDR3 length: 18 residues. V shed 3 bases and J shed 0 bases, with 17 bases lying between them. Looked up from germline, CDR1 is MNHEY and CDR2 is SMNVEV (reference sequence). A further study also used this sample, focusing on T cells of mothers and their children.

V and J are TRBV27 and TRBJ2-2; unclear D gene. The receptor comes from a boy aged 5 to 17 in good health. Sequenced material: blood. CDR3 coding DNA: TGTGCCAGCAGTTTCCGACCAAAGAGGAGATCGAACACCGGGGAGCTGTTTTTT. Protein sequence: CASSFRPKRRSNTGELFF.